Below are 17 T cell receptor beta chains sequenced from a single sample in a study of cytomegalovirus exposure and HLA in healthy donors. Amplification used 60 Vbeta primers and 13 Jbeta primers. The data were produced by immunoSEQ multiplex PCR, yet TCRdb's version contains in-frame clones alone and is incomplete. Of 150,000 to 200,000 clones detected, around 81% appear once; the ten largest clones hold 2% to 2.5%. Input material: PBMCs. These receptors originate from a young woman in good health and CMV-seronegative.

This clone was found once. V and J are TRBV5-4 and TRBJ2-2, with D maybe TRBD1 (6 bases). The germline V gene has CDR1 SGHNT and CDR2 YYREEE (reference sequence). The CDR3 consists of 15 residues. V dropped 6 bases and J dropped 3 bases, with 15 bases sitting between them. In DNA, the CDR3 is TGTGCCAGCACCCAACAGGGTCTGGACACCGGGGAGCTGTTTTTT. Translated, it gives CASTQQGLDTGELFF.

V is TRBV19 and J is TRBJ1-1, with D possibly matching TRBD1 (5 bases). V dropped 10 bases and J dropped 2 bases, with 14 bases sitting between them. The germline gives CDR1 LNHDA, CDR2 SQIVND (reference sequence). CDR3 length: 13 residues. The CDR3 DNA reads TGTGCCACCCAGCTACAGGTTAACACTGAAGCTTTCTTT. It specifies CATQLQVNTEAFF.

The chain carries TRBV28 and TRBJ1-6; D remains unclear. Deletions cut 5 bases from V and 5 bases from J, with 13 bases between. Germline V lookup: CDR1 MDHEN, CDR2 SYDVKM. CDR3 length: 15 residues. CDR3 sequence (DNA): TGTGCCAGCAGTCTTGCAGGCTCGGATAATTCACCCCTCCACTTT. Translation: CASSLAGSDNSPLHF.

The chain has TRBV7-2 and TRBJ2-5; weak D call: TRBD1 (5 bases). CDR3 length: 14 amino acids. Trimming cost V 3 bases and J 1 base, with 9 bases left between them. Per the germline V gene, CDR1 is SGHTA and CDR2 is FQGNSA. In DNA, the CDR3 is TGTGCCAGCAGCTTTACAGGTTTCCAAGAGACCCAGTACTTC. Encoded protein: CASSFTGFQETQYF.

This clone was found once. The rearrangement joins TRBV6-1 to TRBJ2-2, with D uncertain. Per the germline V gene, CDR1 is MNHNS and CDR2 is SASEGT. V lost 3 bases, J lost 6 bases, and 14 bases lay in between. CDR3 length equals 15 residues. The CDR3 nucleotides read TGTGCCAGCAGTGATCCCGGTGCCGCCCCCGGGGAGCTGTTTTTT. This gives the protein CASSDPGAAPGELFF.

The chain links TRBV14 to TRBJ2-7, with a tentative D call TRBD2 (5 bases). Germline CDR1 SGHDN, CDR2 FVKESK. V lost 4 bases and J lost 4, with 11 bases in between. This CDR3 is built from 13 residues. The CDR3 DNA is TGTGCCAGCAGCCTGGCGGGTTCGTACGAGCAGTACTTC. Amino acid sequence: CASSLAGSYEQYF.

This chain connects TRBV7-8 to TRBJ1-5; 7 bases line up with TRBD1. CDR3 length: 17 amino acids. V lost 5 bases, J lost 0 bases, and 10 bases stayed unmatched. Per the germline V gene, CDR1 is SGHVS and CDR2 is FQNEAQ. CDR3 sequence: CASSPRQGDHSNQPQHF. CDR3 nucleotide sequence: TGTGCCAGCAGCCCCCGACAGGGTGATCATAGCAATCAGCCCCAGCATTTT.

The chain combines TRBV6-5 with TRBJ1-2; TRBD1 is a possible D gene (5 bases). Between the trimmed V and J ends, which lost 5 bases and 6 bases, there was a span of 19 bases. The length of the CDR3 is 15 residues. Germline-derived CDR1 and CDR2 are MNHEY and SVGAGI. CDR3 protein: CASSALGGALDGYTF. The CDR3 DNA is TGTGCCAGCAGTGCCCTGGGAGGGGCGTTGGATGGCTACACCTTC.

This clone was seen more than once but under ten times. The chain is built from TRBV4-3 and TRBJ2-1; 11 bases agree with TRBD2. This CDR3 region has 19 residues. The V gene's germline CDR1 is LGHNA and CDR2 YSLEER. With 3 bases clipped from V and 0 bases from J, the junction kept 10 bases outside the gene matches. The CDR3 protein is CASSHSEGLAGGSYNEQFF. The CDR3, as DNA: TGCGCCAGCAGCCATTCCGAAGGTCTAGCGGGGGGCTCCTACAATGAGCAGTTCTTC.

CDR3 residues: CASSSNRDQPQHF. The CDR3 DNA reads TGTGCCAGCAGCTCGAACAGGGATCAGCCCCAGCATTTT. This sequence joins TRBV28 and TRBJ1-5, with a tentative D call TRBD1 (6 bases). CDR1 is MDHEN and CDR2 is SYDVKM in the germline V gene. V was clipped by 6 bases and J by 5 bases, with 11 bases between them. This CDR3 comprises 13 residues.

The rearrangement joins TRBV25-1 to TRBJ2-1; 7 bases agree with TRBD2. The V gene end was trimmed by 6 bases and the J gene end by 3 bases; junction bases not matched to a gene: 2. Germline CDR1 reads MGHDK; CDR2 reads SYGVNS. The CDR3 consists of 13 residues. CDR3 coding DNA: TGTGCCAGCAGCGGGGGGAGCTACAATGAGCAGTTCTTC. Its protein is CASSGGSYNEQFF.

This clone has ten or more counts. The CDR3 DNA is TGTGCCAGCTCGAAGGGAGGATTCTCCTACAATGAGCAGTTCTTC. Its protein product is CASSKGGFSYNEQFF. The chain joins TRBV2 to TRBJ2-1, with TRBD2 as a possible D gene (6 bases). V dropped 8 bases and J dropped 0 bases, with 14 bases sitting between them. The germline CDR1 and CDR2 sequences are SNHLY and FYNNEI. This CDR3 region has 15 residues.

The chain recombines TRBV11-3 with TRBJ2-2; unclear D gene. Trimming removed 1 base from V and 6 bases from J, with 9 bases in between. Germline V lookup: CDR1 SGHNT, CDR2 YENEEA. CDR3 length equals 14 residues. As DNA, the CDR3 is TGTGCCAGCAGCTTAGGGTCGGTATCCGGGGAGCTGTTTTTT. Amino acid sequence: CASSLGSVSGELFF.

The chain carries TRBV18 and TRBJ1-5; no reliable D call. Looked up from germline, CDR1 is KGHSH and CDR2 is LQKENI. The CDR3 covers 13 residues. Trimming pared 2 bases from V and 5 bases from J, leaving 7 bases between. CDR3: CASSPVRDQPQHF. The CDR3, as DNA: TGTGCCAGCTCACCAGTCCGGGATCAGCCCCAGCATTTT.

In the case of this clone: Other nucleotide sequences from this sample produce the same CDR3. This rearrangement joins TRBV9 to TRBJ1-1; D might be TRBD1 (5 bases). This CDR3 is 15 amino acids long. The germline V gene has CDR1 SGDLS and CDR2 YYNGEE. V dropped 0 bases and J dropped 1 base, with 10 bases sitting between them. The CDR3 is CASSVDGHRNTEAFF. The CDR3 DNA follows: TGTGCCAGCAGCGTAGACGGACACCGGAACACTGAAGCTTTCTTT.

In nucleotides, the CDR3 is TGTGCCATCAGTTCCTGGACAGGTATTAACACCGGGGAGCTGTTTTTT. Its translation is CAISSWTGINTGELFF. The V gene is TRBV10-3, the J gene TRBJ2-2; 7 bases agree with TRBD1. The CDR3 runs 16 residues. V trimming: 5 bases; J trimming: 2 bases; junction bases outside the gene matches: 8. Germline CDR1 and CDR2: ENHRY and SYGVKD.

The V call is TRBV6-1, the J call TRBJ2-2; D ambiguous. CDR1 MNHNS and CDR2 SASEGT come from the germline V gene. V was trimmed by 1 base and J by 4 bases, leaving 7 bases between them. The CDR3 runs 14 residues. The CDR3 reads CASSEDPRTGELFF. CDR3 nucleotides: TGTGCCAGCAGTGAAGATCCTCGCACCGGGGAGCTGTTTTTT.